This TCR beta chain emerged from a study of cytomegalovirus exposure and HLA in healthy donors. The overall study: An early release of data contained about 85 million unique TCRs, which came from HLA-typed donors. General study findings and limits: In vitro, a few CMV-associated chains proved specific for CMV antigens. Certain sequence variants were highly shared and formed a cluster, and this cluster was likely a sequencing artifact. According to the study, 150 to 200 TCR beta chains were cytomegalovirus-associated.

A word on this clone: The antigen is undetermined.

The PCR was carried out with 60 Vbeta primers and 13 Jbeta primers. This table comes from immunoSEQ multiplex PCR, and its TCRdb copy is limited to in-frame clones, with some not included. The sample lists 100,000 to 120,000 clones; around 88% were seen once. The CDR3 contains 14 residues. The trim removed 4 bases at V and 6 bases at J, leaving 9 bases unmatched. The germline V gene has CDR1 ENHRY and CDR2 SYGVKD. The chain links TRBV10-3 to TRBJ2-7, with 7 nucleotides matching TRBD2. The receptor was derived from a man aged 40-49 years in good health and CMV-seronegative. The sequencing sample was made of PBMCs. CDR3 in DNA: TGTGCCATCAGTGCCGGGGGGAACCTACGCGAGCAGTACTTC. Residues: CAISAGGNLREQYF.